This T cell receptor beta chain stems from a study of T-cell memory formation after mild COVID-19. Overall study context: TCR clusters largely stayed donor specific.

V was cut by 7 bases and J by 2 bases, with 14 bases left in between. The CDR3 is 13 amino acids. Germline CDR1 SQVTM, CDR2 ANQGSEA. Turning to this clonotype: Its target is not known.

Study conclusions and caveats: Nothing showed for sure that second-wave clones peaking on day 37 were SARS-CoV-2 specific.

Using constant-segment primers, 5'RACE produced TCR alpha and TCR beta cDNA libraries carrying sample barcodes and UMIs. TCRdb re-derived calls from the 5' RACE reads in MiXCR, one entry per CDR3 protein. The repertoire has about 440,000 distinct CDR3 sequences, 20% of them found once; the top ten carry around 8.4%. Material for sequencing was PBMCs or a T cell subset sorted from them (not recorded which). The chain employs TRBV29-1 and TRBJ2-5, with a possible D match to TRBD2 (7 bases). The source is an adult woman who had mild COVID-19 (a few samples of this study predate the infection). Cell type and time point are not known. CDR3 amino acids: CSARGRGQETQYF. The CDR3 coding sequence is TGCAGCGCCCGAGGGAGGGGGCAAGAGACCCAGTACTTC.